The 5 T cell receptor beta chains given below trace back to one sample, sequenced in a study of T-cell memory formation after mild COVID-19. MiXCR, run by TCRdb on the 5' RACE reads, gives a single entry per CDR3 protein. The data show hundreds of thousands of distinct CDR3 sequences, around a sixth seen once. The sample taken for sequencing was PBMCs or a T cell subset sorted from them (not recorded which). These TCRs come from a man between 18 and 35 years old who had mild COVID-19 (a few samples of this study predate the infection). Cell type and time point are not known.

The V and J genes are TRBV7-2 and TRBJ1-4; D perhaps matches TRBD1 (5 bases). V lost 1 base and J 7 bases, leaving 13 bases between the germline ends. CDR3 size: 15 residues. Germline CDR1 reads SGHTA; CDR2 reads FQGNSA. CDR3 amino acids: CASSLVPGRIEKLFF. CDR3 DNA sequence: TGTGCCAGCAGCTTAGTTCCAGGGAGAATTGAAAAACTGTTTTTT.

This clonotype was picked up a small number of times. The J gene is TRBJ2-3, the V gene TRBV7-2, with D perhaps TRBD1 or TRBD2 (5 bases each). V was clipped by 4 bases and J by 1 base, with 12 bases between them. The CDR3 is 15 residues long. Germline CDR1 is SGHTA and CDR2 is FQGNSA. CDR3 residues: CASSSPRGGTDTQYF. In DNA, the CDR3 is TGTGCCAGCAGCTCGCCCCGAGGGGGCACAGATACGCAGTATTTT.

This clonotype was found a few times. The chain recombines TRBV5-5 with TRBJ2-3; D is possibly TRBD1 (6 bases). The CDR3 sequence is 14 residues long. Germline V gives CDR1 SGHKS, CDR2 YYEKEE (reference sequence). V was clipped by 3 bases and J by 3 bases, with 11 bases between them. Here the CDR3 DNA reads TGTGCCAGCAGCTCCGTGCAGGGGACAGATACGCAGTATTTT. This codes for CASSSVQGTDTQYF.

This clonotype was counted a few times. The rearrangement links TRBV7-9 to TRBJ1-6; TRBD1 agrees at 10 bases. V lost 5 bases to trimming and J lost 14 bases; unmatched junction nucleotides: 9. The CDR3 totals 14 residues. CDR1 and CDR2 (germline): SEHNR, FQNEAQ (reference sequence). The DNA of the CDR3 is TGTGCCAGCAGCCGGGGACAGGGGTTCGCCGCCCTCCACTTT. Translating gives CASSRGQGFAALHF.

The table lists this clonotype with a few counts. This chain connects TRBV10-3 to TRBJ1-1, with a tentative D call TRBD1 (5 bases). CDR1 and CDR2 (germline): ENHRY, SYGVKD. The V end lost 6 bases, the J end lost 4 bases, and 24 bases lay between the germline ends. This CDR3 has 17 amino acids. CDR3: CAIRTLTKAGRGTEAFF. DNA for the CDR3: TGTGCCATCAGAACCCTGACAAAGGCAGGGCGCGGCACTGAAGCTTTCTTT.